This T cell receptor (beta chain) was sequenced during a study of regulatory and conventional T cells in RAG deficiency. Study-wide points: Shannon entropy was markedly lower and Simpson indices higher in RAG-deficient patients than control T-cell subsets. Other subsets showed around 10-fold reductions, but Treg unique TCR beta sequences fell roughly 97-fold in these patients.

Worth noting for this clone: The antigen is unknown.

Genomic DNA came from blood conventional CD4+ T cells gated CD25-low CD127-high. CDR1 and CDR2 from the germline V gene are MDHEN and SYDVKM. With 7 bases removed from V and 6 bases from J, the gap between germline ends came to 6 bases. This CDR3 has 11 residues. The data were produced by immunoSEQ multiplex PCR, yet TCRdb's version contains in-frame clones alone and is incomplete. Among roughly 10,000 clones, about 95% were seen once, and the ten largest hold approximately 1.5%. The chain combines TRBV28 with TRBJ1-4; D not resolved. The TCR originated in a human donor with RAG deficiency presenting as severe combined immunodeficiency. Sequencing input: CD4+ effector T cells sorted from blood. CDR3 coding DNA: TGTGCCAGCACCCAGGATGAAAAACTGTTTTTT. Residues: CASTQDEKLFF.